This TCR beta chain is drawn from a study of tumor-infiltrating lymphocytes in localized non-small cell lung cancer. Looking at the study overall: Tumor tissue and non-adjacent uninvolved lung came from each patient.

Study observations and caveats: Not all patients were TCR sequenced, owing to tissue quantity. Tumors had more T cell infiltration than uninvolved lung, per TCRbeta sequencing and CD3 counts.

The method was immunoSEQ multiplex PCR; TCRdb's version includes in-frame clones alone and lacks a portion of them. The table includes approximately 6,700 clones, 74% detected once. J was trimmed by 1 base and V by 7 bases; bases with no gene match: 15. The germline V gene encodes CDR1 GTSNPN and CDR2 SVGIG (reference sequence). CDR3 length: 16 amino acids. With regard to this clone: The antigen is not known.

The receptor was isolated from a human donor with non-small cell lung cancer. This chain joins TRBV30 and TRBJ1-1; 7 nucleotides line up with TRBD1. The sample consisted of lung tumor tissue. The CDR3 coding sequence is TGTGCCTATGTAACAGGGGCAGGGTGGGGGAACACTGAAGCTTTCTTT. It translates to CAYVTGAGWGNTEAFF.